The source of this T cell receptor (beta chain) is a study of T-cell reconstitution after alpha-beta-depleted transplantation in children. Study outcomes and limitations: One year post-transplant, T-cell counts and diversity were largely derived from T cells produced anew. Surviving recipient T cells and thymic progenitors underlay high day-60 TCRbeta diversity in some patients. As was reported, about two months after transplant, alpha-beta T cells came from several hundred expanded graft clones.

This clonotype was picked up a small number of times. Its target is unknown. The ends were cut back, 2 bases at V and 3 bases at J, with 10 bases in the middle. From germline, CDR1 is MNHEY and CDR2 SVGAGI. The CDR3 is 14 residues long. Unique molecular identifiers were incorporated into the prepared TCRbeta library. From the PCR reads, TCRdb called clonotypes with MiXCR, one entry per CDR3 protein. The repertoire consists of about 460,000 distinct CDR3 sequences, with over 10% occurring once and the leading ten covering 12% to 15%. This sequence was found in a female patient between 2 and 15 years old who had a stem cell transplant for aplastic anemia, so the T cells may come from the graft donor. The chain has TRBV6-5 and TRBJ2-5; the D gene is possibly TRBD1 (6 bases). Here the sequenced sample was PBMCs, mostly from graft donor cells, taken 180 days after TCRalphabeta/CD19-depleted stem cell transplant. The CDR3 region is CASSYRGSEETQYF. The CDR3 DNA reads TGTGCCAGCAGTTACAGGGGGTCGGAAGAGACCCAGTACTTC.